This entry is about one T cell receptor beta chain. The source of the sample is a study of blood T cell repertoires in COVID-19. The overall study: The origin of the acute and convalescent COVID-19 samples was the United States, Italy and Spain. T cells, B-cell-depleted T cells, or PBMCs provided the cDNA or gDNA that served as material.

How the authors handled the data: Researchers report that nucleated cell counts were estimated from reference gene primer amplification. Repertoires were generated with immunoSEQ multiplex PCR, while TCRdb's copy carries only in-frame clones and drops some. V and J calls and clone size are as listed in that table; D and trimming were resolved from the DNA. The top ten clones hold under 30% of a sample with 60,000 or so clones, roughly four fifths of them seen once. The CDR3 covers 12 residues. The germline V gene has CDR1 SGHDT and CDR2 YYEEEE. Trimming removed 1 base from V and 5 bases from J, with 6 bases in between.

This TCR came from a woman at least 80 years old with acute or convalescent COVID-19. V is TRBV5-6 and J is TRBJ1-1; D is unclear. The specimen was peripheral blood. The CDR3 loop reads CASSLSGTEAFF. In DNA form, the CDR3 reads TGTGCCAGCAGCTTGTCAGGAACTGAAGCTTTCTTT.